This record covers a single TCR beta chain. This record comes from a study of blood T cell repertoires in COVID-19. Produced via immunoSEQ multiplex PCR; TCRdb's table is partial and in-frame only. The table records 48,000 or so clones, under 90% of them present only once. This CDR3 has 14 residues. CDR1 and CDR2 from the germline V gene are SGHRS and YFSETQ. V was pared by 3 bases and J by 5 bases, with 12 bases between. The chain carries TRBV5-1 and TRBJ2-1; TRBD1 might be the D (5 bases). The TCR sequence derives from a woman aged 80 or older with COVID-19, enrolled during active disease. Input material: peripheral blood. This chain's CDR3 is CASSSSRQNNEQFF. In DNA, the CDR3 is TGCGCCAGCAGCTCTTCCAGACAGAACAATGAGCAGTTCTTC.